The 24 T cell receptor beta chains below were found in one sample sequenced in a study of cytomegalovirus exposure and HLA in healthy donors. Profiled with immunoSEQ multiplex PCR; TCRdb holds only in-frame clones, not every one. The sample carries roughly 190,000 clones, around 88% recorded once. The sample was PBMCs. All receptors derive from a young woman in good health and CMV-seronegative.

The table lists this clone with a few counts. This chain links TRBV2 with TRBJ1-6; 7 bases match TRBD1. The germline V gene encodes CDR1 SNHLY and CDR2 FYNNEI. V lost 5 bases, J lost 6 bases, and 7 bases stayed unmatched. The CDR3 consists of 15 residues. The CDR3 bases are TGTGCCAGCAGTTTGGACAGGCGGGGTAATTCACCCCTCCACTTT. Its translation is CASSLDRRGNSPLHF. Full variable domain (remainder filled in from reference TRBV2 and TRBJ1-6): EPEVTQTPSHQVTQMGQEVILRCVPISNHLYFYWYRQILGQKVEFLVSFYNNEISEKSEIFDDQFSVERPDGSNFTLKIRSTKLEDSAMYFCASSLDRRGNSPLHFGNGTRLTVT.

J is TRBJ1-2 and V is TRBV6-1; no clear D gene. CDR1 is MNHNS, CDR2 SASEGT, per germline. The CDR3 length is 14 residues. V lost 2 bases and J 0 bases, leaving 7 bases between the germline ends. CDR3 region: CASSEILTNYGYTF. For the CDR3, the DNA is TGTGCCAGCAGTGAAATCTTAACTAACTATGGCTACACCTTC.

V gene TRBV6-5 combines with J gene TRBJ1-1, with 8 bases identical to TRBD1. J gave up 4 bases and V 6 bases, and 7 bases lay outside the gene matches. CDR3 length: 14 amino acids. In germline, CDR1 is MNHEY, CDR2 SVGAGI. CDR3 in DNA: TGTGCCAGCAGCTATCAGGGGGCCGGCACTGAAGCTTTCTTT. Its translation: CASSYQGAGTEAFF.

J is TRBJ1-2 and V is TRBV27, with TRBD1 identical over 11 bases. CDR1 and CDR2 from the germline V gene are MNHEY and SMNVEV (reference sequence). The CDR3 extends over 13 amino acids. The junction had 4 bases not matched to a gene; V was cut back by 5 bases and J by 8 bases. CDR3 protein: CASSLDRGLGYTF. Here the CDR3 DNA reads TGTGCCAGCAGTCTGGACAGGGGGCTCGGCTACACCTTC.

The chain combines TRBV20-1 with TRBJ2-3; 15 bases are shared with TRBD2. Trimming took 6 bases from V and 13 from J; bases not matched to a gene: 2. The germline gives CDR1 DFQATT, CDR2 SNEGSKA (reference sequence). The CDR3 spans 11 residues. CDR3 bases: TGCAGTGCCAGGACTAGCGGGAGGGAGTATTTT. It is translated as CSARTSGREYF.

The chain couples TRBV14 to TRBJ2-6; D possibly corresponds to TRBD1 (5 bases). Trimming took off 0 bases at V and 0 bases at J, with 12 bases between the two ends. Germline lookup yields CDR1 SGHDN and CDR2 FVKESK. This CDR3 is 18 amino acids long. DNA for the CDR3: TGTGCCAGCAGCCAAGAGTGGGGCAGCATCTCTGGGGCCAACGTCCTGACTTTC. Amino acids: CASSQEWGSISGANVLTF.

The chain recombines TRBV10-1 with TRBJ1-2, with TRBD1 matching over 8 bases. From germline, CDR1 is WNHNN and CDR2 SYGVQD (reference sequence). There are 13 residues in the CDR3. The V and J ends lost 4 bases and 5 bases, in that order; junction bases with no gene match: 3. The CDR3 here is CASSGTGSYGYTF. DNA for the CDR3: TGCGCCAGCAGTGGGACAGGGTCGTATGGCTACACCTTC.

The rearrangement joins TRBV5-1 to TRBJ2-5; D is perhaps TRBD2 (6 bases). The V end was cut by 0 bases, the J end by 1 base, with 13 bases between. The CDR3 length is 16 residues. Germline CDR1 and CDR2: SGHRS and YFSETQ. In DNA form, the CDR3 reads TGCGCCAGCAGCTTGGGCGGCGGGGCGTCCCAAGAGACCCAGTACTTC. Translating it yields CASSLGGGASQETQYF. Full variable domain (missing parts from reference TRBV5-1 and TRBJ2-5): KAGVTQTPRYLIKTRGQQVTLSCSPISGHRSVSWYQQTPGQGLQFLFEYFSETQRNKGNFPGRFSGRQFSNSRSEMNVSTLELGDSALYLCASSLGGGASQETQYFGPGTRLLVL.

The chain joins TRBV29-1 to TRBJ2-5; TRBD2 aligns across 9 bases. V lost 2 bases, J lost 8 bases, and 9 bases stayed unmatched. The CDR3 is 14 residues long. Germline CDR1 SQVTM, CDR2 ANQGSEA. This chain's CDR3 is CSVEFTRGGGTQYF. The CDR3 DNA is TGCAGCGTTGAATTTACGCGGGGGGGAGGAACCCAGTACTTC.

This chain connects TRBV5-1 to TRBJ1-2; tentatively, D is TRBD1 (6 bases). CDR1 and CDR2 from the germline V gene are SGHRS and YFSETQ. This CDR3 contains 17 residues. Deletions cut 3 bases from V and 3 bases from J, with 21 bases between. CDR3: CASSSIGQGPWDYGYTF. The CDR3 bases are TGCGCCAGCAGCTCCATAGGGCAGGGGCCCTGGGACTATGGCTACACCTTC.

This clone came up once. This rearrangement joins TRBV30 to TRBJ1-6, with TRBD1 matching over 7 bases. Germline CDR1 reads GTSNPN; CDR2 reads SVGIG (reference sequence). With V trimmed by 2 bases and J by 10 bases, 11 bases remained unmatched. CDR3 size: 15 residues. CDR3: CAWSPPGRGYSPLHF. CDR3 bases: TGTGCCTGGAGTCCACCCGGCAGGGGGTACTCACCCCTCCACTTT.

V usage is TRBV10-1 and J usage is TRBJ1-1, with 8 bases that match TRBD1. The length of the CDR3 is 15 residues. V was pared by 0 bases and J by 4 bases, with 4 bases of the junction left unmatched. The germline V gene has CDR1 WNHNN and CDR2 SYGVQD (reference sequence). CDR3: CASSESRTGSTEAFF. The CDR3 nucleotides read TGCGCCAGCAGTGAGTCACGGACAGGGAGCACTGAAGCTTTCTTT.

The chain joins TRBV5-1 to TRBJ2-2, with D unresolved. Looked up from germline, CDR1 is SGHRS and CDR2 is YFSETQ. The CDR3 is 16 amino acids. The ends were cut back, 0 bases at V and 4 bases at J, with 13 bases in the middle. CDR3 region: CASSLDMVEFTGELFF. The CDR3 coding sequence is TGCGCCAGCAGCTTGGATATGGTCGAGTTCACCGGGGAGCTGTTTTTT.

The chain is built from TRBV10-2 and TRBJ2-1; possible D gene TRBD2, 5 bases. The CDR3 has 14 amino acids. The V gene lost 2 bases and the J gene lost 5 bases, with 10 bases spanning the gap. CDR1 and CDR2 from the germline V gene are WSHSY and SAAADI. CDR3 amino acids: CASSEEGNNNEQFF. As DNA, the CDR3 is TGCGCCAGCAGTGAGGAGGGAAACAACAATGAGCAGTTCTTC.

The chain links TRBV29-1 to TRBJ1-2; D is unresolved. V was pared by 6 bases and J by 0 bases, with 5 bases between. The V gene's germline CDR1 is SQVTM and CDR2 ANQGSEA. The CDR3 spans 11 residues. In DNA form, the CDR3 reads TGCAGCGTGAGGGCTAACTATGGCTACACCTTC. Residues: CSVRANYGYTF.

The J gene is TRBJ1-1, the V gene TRBV30; no clear D gene. The CDR3 consists of 13 residues. Per germline, CDR1 GTSNPN and CDR2 SVGIG (reference sequence). The germline V and J ends were trimmed by 0 bases and 1 base, with 6 bases remaining between them. CDR3 nucleotides: TGTGCCTGGAGTGTAAAGCGGAACACTGAAGCTTTCTTT. Translation gives CAWSVKRNTEAFF.

V and J are TRBV7-9 and TRBJ2-3; D unclear. The length of the CDR3 is 14 residues. The V and J ends lost 5 bases and 3 bases respectively, with 12 bases between them. In germline, CDR1 is SEHNR, CDR2 FQNEAQ (reference sequence). This CDR3 is CASSARALTDTQYF. Written as DNA, the CDR3 is TGTGCCAGCAGCGCCCGAGCGCTGACAGATACGCAGTATTTT.

This clone appeared once. This chain connects TRBV19 to TRBJ2-7; TRBD1 matches at 9 bases. Germline V gives CDR1 LNHDA, CDR2 SQIVND (reference sequence). Unmatched junction bases numbered 13, after V lost 4 bases and J lost 6 bases. CDR3 length: 16 amino acids. CDR3 region: CASSRLSGTGFSEQYF. For the CDR3, the DNA is TGTGCCAGTAGTAGGTTAAGCGGGACAGGGTTCTCCGAGCAGTACTTC.

The chain recombines TRBV4-2 with TRBJ1-2; TRBD1 matches 10 bases. This CDR3 region has 16 residues. Germline CDR1 is LGHNA and CDR2 is YNFKEQ. J lost 6 bases, V lost 0 bases, and 7 bases had no gene match. The CDR3 reads CASSQDGTGELNGYTF. The CDR3 DNA reads as TGTGCCAGCAGCCAAGACGGGACAGGGGAGCTCAATGGCTACACCTTC.

This sequence joins TRBV7-3 and TRBJ2-7; TRBD2 aligns across 11 bases. Trimming removed 5 bases from V and 1 base from J; junction bases left unmatched: 10. Germline CDR1 SGHTA, CDR2 FQGTGA. The length of the CDR3 is 17 residues. As DNA, the CDR3 is TGTGCCAGCAGCCCGACTAGCGGGGTACGTTATTCCTACGAGCAGTACTTC. Amino acids: CASSPTSGVRYSYEQYF.

The V and J genes are TRBV13 and TRBJ2-7; 8 bases are shared with TRBD1. Per germline, CDR1 PRHDT and CDR2 FYEKMQ (reference sequence). V shed 5 bases, J shed 0 bases, and the junction held 6 bases outside the gene matches. This CDR3 has 15 residues. CDR3 sequence reads: CASSLQGDLSYEQYF. The DNA for the CDR3 is TGTGCCAGCAGCCTACAGGGGGACCTCTCCTACGAGCAGTACTTC.

The chain joins TRBV29-1 to TRBJ1-2; TRBD1 is a possible D gene (5 bases). The V end lost 6 bases, the J end lost 2 bases, and 13 bases lay between the germline ends. The CDR3 loop spans 13 amino acids. The germline V gene has CDR1 SQVTM and CDR2 ANQGSEA. DNA for the CDR3: TGCAGCGTCTACAACAGGCTGAACTATGGCTACACCTTC. The encoded protein is CSVYNRLNYGYTF.

The J gene is TRBJ2-7, the V gene TRBV14, with D tentatively TRBD2 (5 bases). CDR3 size: 15 residues. The germline CDR1 and CDR2 sequences are SGHDN and FVKESK. The V and J ends lost 3 bases and 0 bases respectively, with 12 bases between them. Here the CDR3 DNA reads TGTGCCAGCAGCCAGGAAGAACTAGGCTCCTACGAGCAGTACTTC. This codes for CASSQEELGSYEQYF.

J is TRBJ2-1 and V is TRBV2, with TRBD2 matching over 10 bases. The CDR3 is 18 residues long. J was trimmed by 0 bases and V by 6 bases; bases with no gene match: 11. CDR1 is SNHLY, CDR2 FYNNEI, per germline. Here the CDR3 reads CASRALLAGVGSYNEQFF. CDR3 DNA: TGTGCCAGCAGAGCCTTGCTAGCGGGAGTGGGCTCCTACAATGAGCAGTTCTTC.